The entry below describes one TCR beta chain. Primers used in a second PCR of about 7 to 12 cycles were a sample-barcoded 5' primer and a J-beta primer mix. Every sample returned 2.5 million or more CDR3-containing paired-end reads. TCRdb reanalysed the 5' RACE reads using MiXCR and keeps one entry per CDR3 protein. The table includes 750,000 to 1,000,000 distinct CDR3 sequences, around 29% detected once. This entry comes from a study of blood T cells in healthy people across ages. The CDR3 runs 17 residues. V shed 2 bases and J 6 bases; nucleotides not matched to a gene: 15. The germline CDR1 and CDR2 sequences are DFQATT and SNEGSKA (reference sequence). The same specimen was also included in a second study, on T cells of mothers and their children.

Sequencing was performed on blood. The chain joins TRBV20-1 to TRBJ2-1; 8 positions match TRBD2. The sequence was obtained from a woman aged 40 to 55 in good health. Written as DNA, the CDR3 is TGCAGTGCTAGACGACCGGGTAGCGGGGAAATATTCAATGAGCAGTTCTTC. It is translated as CSARRPGSGEIFNEQFF.